These 14 T cell receptor beta chains were sequenced from one sample in a study of regulatory T cells in long-lasting Graves disease. To make TCR beta libraries, researchers used iRepertoire HTBI primers and Arm-PCR of CDR3 regions. TCRdb re-called the multiplex PCR reads with MiXCR, one entry per CDR3 protein. This sample has 400,000 to 500,000 distinct CDR3 sequences, with roughly 15% found just once. Time point denoted: newly diagnosed GD, antithyroid drugs for less than 3 months. PBMC-extracted RNA yielded the TCR library. This sample was also put to use in a study of T cells in Graves' hyperthyroidism and ophthalmopathy.

The sequenced sample was peripheral blood mononuclear cells (PBMCs), obtained at new diagnosis, from a patient treated with antithyroid drugs. These receptors originate from a woman between 50 and 59 years old with Graves disease.

This clonotype appeared a single time. The V gene is TRBV2, the J gene TRBJ1-6; tentative D call: TRBD1 (6 bases). The germline V gene encodes CDR1 SNHLY and CDR2 FYNNEI. The CDR3 sequence is 12 residues long. V lost 8 bases and J lost 8, with 10 bases in between. The CDR3 DNA reads TGTGCCAGCCGGACAGCCGATTCACCCCTCCACTTT. This sequence encodes CASRTADSPLHF.

This clonotype showed up just a few times. This rearrangement joins TRBV28 to TRBJ1-2, with 10 bases identical to TRBD1. Trimming removed 1 base from V and 3 bases from J; junction bases left unmatched: 11. Germline lookup yields CDR1 MDHEN and CDR2 SYDVKM. The CDR3 length is 18 residues. This chain's CDR3 is CASSLFTGTGVVHYGYTF. DNA for the CDR3: TGTGCCAGCAGTTTATTCACCGGGACAGGGGTTGTACACTATGGCTACACCTTC.

This clonotype was seen repeatedly, ten times or more. This chain uses TRBV4-1 with TRBJ1-2; D remains unclear. Germline lookup yields CDR1 MGHRA and CDR2 YSYEKL. V lost 0 bases, J lost 9 bases, and 5 bases lay in between. The CDR3 runs 11 residues. The CDR3 is CASSQEFRYTF. CDR3 DNA: TGCGCCAGCAGCCAAGAGTTTCGCTACACCTTC.

This clonotype came up a few times. This sequence joins TRBV6-5 and TRBJ2-5, with 8 bases identical to TRBD1. The CDR3 contains 17 residues. CDR1 and CDR2 from the germline V gene are MNHEY and SVGAGI. The trim removed 0 bases at V and 4 bases at J, leaving 10 bases unmatched. The CDR3 reads CASSYSSRGRKVETQYF. The CDR3, as DNA: TGTGCCAGCAGTTACTCGTCCAGGGGGCGCAAGGTAGAGACCCAGTACTTC.

The rearrangement links TRBV4-1 to TRBJ1-1; D unresolved. The CDR3 sequence is 19 residues long. Per germline, CDR1 MGHRA and CDR2 YSYEKL. Trimming cost V 3 bases and J 1 base, with 24 bases left between them. CDR3 DNA: TGCGCCAGCAGCCACCCAGGACCCCGAGCGCCTTTTCCGAACACTGAAGCTTTCTTT. Translation gives CASSHPGPRAPFPNTEAFF.

This clonotype was recorded at least ten times. The chain carries TRBV11-2 and TRBJ1-4; no reliable D call. Trimming took 10 bases from V and 5 from J, leaving 14 bases between them. CDR1 is SGHAT, CDR2 FQNNGV, per germline. CDR3 length: 13 residues. CDR3: CATSRAENEKLFF. CDR3 in DNA: TGTGCCACCTCCCGCGCCGAGAATGAAAAACTGTTTTTT.

This clonotype was recorded many times. The J gene is TRBJ2-1, the V gene TRBV20-1, with D possibly called TRBD1 or TRBD2 (5 bases each). The CDR3 covers 15 residues. Germline V gene sequence: CDR1 DFQATT, CDR2 SNEGSKA (reference sequence). V was cut by 1 base and J by 1 base, with 11 bases left in between. CDR3 sequence: CSARGDGGSYNEQFF. The CDR3 DNA follows: TGCAGTGCTAGAGGGGATGGGGGTTCCTACAATGAGCAGTTCTTC.

This clonotype was counted many times. The genes are TRBV11-2 and TRBJ2-5; 7 nucleotides match TRBD1. V was clipped by 0 bases and J by 2 bases; unmatched bases: 6. CDR3 length: 16 amino acids. CDR1 is SGHAT, CDR2 FQNNGV, per germline. The CDR3 loop reads CASSLDPGTDQETQYF. CDR3 nucleotide sequence: TGTGCCAGCAGCTTAGATCCCGGGACAGATCAAGAGACCCAGTACTTC.

The rearrangement joins TRBV27 to TRBJ2-1, with D possibly TRBD1 on 8 matching bases. The CDR3 totals 17 residues. The ends were cut back, 6 bases at V and 6 bases at J, with 24 bases in the middle. CDR1 is MNHEY, CDR2 SMNVEV, per germline (reference sequence). The CDR3 here is CASRLQGGDYSGNEQFF. The CDR3 bases are TGTGCCAGCAGACTACAGGGGGGGGACTACTCAGGCAATGAGCAGTTCTTC.

This clonotype was recorded many times. The chain is built from TRBV7-8 and TRBJ2-1, with TRBD2 matching over 16 bases. V shed 2 bases and J 1 base; nucleotides not matched to a gene: 11. Germline CDR1 reads SGHVS; CDR2 reads FQNEAQ. The CDR3 consists of 21 residues. CDR3: CASSLYLGTSGRVLSYNEQFF. CDR3 in DNA: TGTGCCAGCAGCTTATACCTGGGGACTAGCGGGAGGGTCTTGTCCTACAATGAGCAGTTCTTC.

The chain joins TRBV20-1 to TRBJ1-2; 12 bases are shared with TRBD1. Unmatched junction bases numbered 8, after V lost 1 base and J lost 5 bases. Germline assignment: CDR1 DFQATT and CDR2 SNEGSKA (reference sequence). The CDR3 consists of 16 residues. The CDR3 DNA follows: TGCAGTGCTAGAGTCGGGACAGGGGGCGCGGTGTATGGCTACACCTTC. It translates to CSARVGTGGAVYGYTF.

Of note for this clonotype: A much larger clone differs from this one at a single base, so this may be a read error. The chain is built from TRBV10-2 and TRBJ2-1; D remains ambiguous. Trimming shortened V by 4 bases and J by 14 bases, and 18 bases separated the two germline ends. Germline V lookup: CDR1 WSHSY, CDR2 SAAADI. The CDR3 consists of 13 residues. The CDR3 nucleotides are TGCGCCAGCAGTGGCAGGCCCAGCAAAGTGAAGTTCTTC. Residues: CASSGRPSKVKFF.

This clonotype was seen a few times. This chain uses TRBV28 with TRBJ2-7; perhaps TRBD1 as D (5 bases). The CDR3 sequence is 17 residues long. The V and J ends lost 6 bases and 8 bases respectively, with 29 bases between them. Germline-derived CDR1 and CDR2 are MDHEN and SYDVKM. The CDR3 loop reads CASRNLYVGAFPTKQYF. The CDR3 DNA sequence: TGTGCCAGCAGGAACCTCTACGTTGGGGCCTTCCCGACCAAGCAGTACTTC. Combining the CDR3 with reference TRBV28 and TRBJ2-7 gives the whole variable domain DVKVTQSSRYLVKRTGEKVFLECVQDMDHENMFWYRQDPGLGLRLIYFSYDVKMKEKGDIPEGYSVSREKKERFSLILESASTNQTSMYLCASRNLYVGAFPTKQYFGPGTRLTVT.

The table lists this clonotype with a few counts. The rearrangement joins TRBV9 to TRBJ2-4, with 9 bases identical to TRBD2. The CDR3 consists of 16 residues. CDR1 and CDR2 from the germline V gene are SGDLS and YYNGEE. V lost 3 bases and J lost 3; bases outside the gene matches: 7. The CDR3 sequence: CASSATSGSVKNIQYF. The DNA of the CDR3 is TGTGCCAGCAGCGCCACTAGCGGGTCGGTCAAAAACATTCAGTACTTC.